This TCR beta chain was profiled in a study of OX40 agonist ivuxolimab in advanced cancers. For the study in its entirety: Ivuxolimab was a fully human IgG2 agonistic monoclonal antibody targeting the costimulatory receptor OX40 (CD134). The paper covers the monotherapy dose-escalation part of the phase I ivuxolimab trial, which included N of about 50 patients. Intravenous ivuxolimab was administered to patients every 2 weeks at six dose levels: 0.01, 0.1, 0.3, 1.5, 3 and 10 mg/kg. Of the roughly 54 patients in dose escalation, 19 had hepatocellular carcinoma, some 15 had melanoma, 9 had renal cell carcinoma and 9 had head and neck cancer. Prior anti-PD-1, anti-PD-L1 or anti-CTLA-4 therapy was permitted, and 40% of dose-escalation patients had received checkpoint inhibitors. A male proportion of roughly 85% and a mean age of 60 years, ranging from about 20 to 80, were recorded for the dose-escalation cohort. Three dose-escalation patients achieved partial responses, one with hepatocellular carcinoma and two with cutaneous melanoma. The purpose of peripheral TCRbeta sequencing was to test whether ivuxolimab changed TCR sequence diversity and led to clonal T-cell expansion. General study outcomes and caveats: Low levels of normalized T-cell clonal expansion were also seen in some nonresponding patients. Antigen specificity was not determined for the clonally expanded peripheral T cells. On average, CD8+ T cells showed more expanded clones than CD4+ T cells after ivuxolimab. In the 0.1-3.0 mg/kg groups, partial responders were among the patients with the lowest normalized peripheral clonal expansion, particularly in CD8+ T cells. At doses of 0.1 to 3.0 mg/kg, clonal expansion of both CD4+ and CD8+ blood T cells was observed from baseline to week 6.

The trial excluded patients who had a history of autoimmune disease or were on systemic immunosuppression. Peripheral blood for TCR sequencing was drawn from every dose cohort at baseline, at cycle 4 day 1 and at cycle 7 day 1. Samples were obtained from an open-label, multicenter, first-in-human phase I dose-escalation trial of ivuxolimab. Adults with locally advanced or metastatic head and neck squamous cell, hepatocellular, melanoma or renal cell carcinoma were enrolled in the trial. Before TCR sequencing, CD4+ and CD8+ T cells were separately sorted from peripheral blood. With respect to this clone: Its antigen target is currently unknown. The sample holds no much larger clone one base away, and base qualities are not on file.

To sequence the TCRbeta CDR3 region, genomic DNA was isolated from the sorted cells. TCRbeta CDR3 regions were sequenced using the immunoSEQ Assay. Entries here come from immuneACCESS through TCRdb and include only in-frame sequences with V and J called. Some clones fail to appear in such tables; in the studies checked, an unresolved V gene covers under half of the shortfall, and the cause of the remainder is unknown. For this sample the table gives 65,000 to 80,000 clones, of which over 80% were detected only once. Clones ranked in the top ten supply 13% to 15% of the sample. Material: CD4+ or CD8+ T cells sorted from blood, obtained in a trial of the OX40 agonist ivuxolimab. The clonotype originates from an adult with an advanced solid tumor such as melanoma, head and neck, liver or kidney cancer.

The DNA is as follows: TGTGCCAGCAGCTTACTCTCTAGCGGGTACGGTGAGCAGTTCTTC. This codes for CASSLLSSGYGEQFF. Here the chain combines TRBV7-9 and TRBJ2-1; TRBD2 lines up with 8 middle nucleotides. The CDR3 covers 15 residues, taking in both the cysteine and the phenylalanine. This entry keeps only the CDR3 DNA: 45 bases, framed from base 1. According to the germline V gene (reference sequence), CDR1 reads SEHNR and CDR2 reads FQNEAQ. V loses 2 bases at its end and J loses 9 bases; junction bases beyond the gene matches: 9.